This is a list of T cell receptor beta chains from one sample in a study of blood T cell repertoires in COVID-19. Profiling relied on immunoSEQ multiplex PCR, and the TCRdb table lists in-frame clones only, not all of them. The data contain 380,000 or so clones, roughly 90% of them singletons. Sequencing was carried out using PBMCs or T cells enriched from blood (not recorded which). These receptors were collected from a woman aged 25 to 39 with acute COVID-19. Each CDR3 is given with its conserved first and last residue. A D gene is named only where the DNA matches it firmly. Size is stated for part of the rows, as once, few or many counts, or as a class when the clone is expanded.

DNA: TGTGCCAGCACGGCCGGGGGGGCACGTAACTATGGCTACACCTTC
CDR3: CASTAGGARNYGYTF
D: NA
J: TRBJ1-2
size: NA
V: TRBV2

DNA: TGCGCCAGCAGCTCTATTGTAGCGGGAAGCACAGATACGCAGTATTTT
CDR3: CASSSIVAGSTDTQYF
D: TRBD2
J: TRBJ2-3
size: NA
V: TRBV5-1

DNA: TGTGCCAGCAGTTTTTCAGTCGGGACAGGGACGGCTGAAGCTTTCTTT
CDR3: CASSFSVGTGTAEAFF
D: TRBD1
J: TRBJ1-1
size: NA
V: TRBV28

DNA: TGCGCCAGCAGCCCCTGGGACAGTCGGAATGAGCAGTTCTTC
CDR3: CASSPWDSRNEQFF
D: TRBD1
J: TRBJ2-1
size: once
V: TRBV5-1

DNA: TGTGCCAGCAGCCAAGAGGAGCGGGGGGACACAGATACGCAGTATTTT
CDR3: CASSQEERGDTDTQYF
D: TRBD2
J: TRBJ2-3
size: NA
V: TRBV3-1/TRBV3-2

DNA: TGTGCCAGCAGTGAATTCGGTAACTATGGCTACACCTTC
CDR3: CASSEFGNYGYTF
D: NA
J: TRBJ1-2
size: NA
V: TRBV25-1

DNA: TGTGCCAGCAGCAAGACAGGGAACTATGGCTACACCTTC
CDR3: CASSKTGNYGYTF
D: TRBD1
J: TRBJ1-2
size: NA
V: TRBV12-3/TRBV12-4

DNA: TGCGCCAGCAGCCAAGATAGACAGGGCTCGGGTAACTATGGCTACACCTTC
CDR3: CASSQDRQGSGNYGYTF
D: TRBD1
J: TRBJ1-2
size: NA
V: TRBV4-3

DNA: TGTGCCACCCGGGGGGGCCACGAGCAGTACTTC
CDR3: CATRGGHEQYF
D: TRBD2
J: TRBJ2-7
size: NA
V: TRBV12-3/TRBV12-4

DNA: TGTGCCAGCAGTTTCCGTCCATCTAGCTCCTACAATGAGCAGTTCTTC
CDR3: CASSFRPSSSYNEQFF
D: NA
J: TRBJ2-1
size: NA
V: TRBV28

DNA: TGTGCCAGCAGCTTAGTAGACGAGGGTACCGTCTACGAGCAGTACTTC
CDR3: CASSLVDEGTVYEQYF
D: NA
J: TRBJ2-7
size: NA
V: TRBV11-3

DNA: TGTGCCAGTAGTATAGACGGGCATGGAGGGAACACTGAAGCTTTCTTT
CDR3: CASSIDGHGGNTEAFF
D: NA
J: TRBJ1-1
size: NA
V: TRBV19

DNA: TGCAGTGCTAGTCCCCTAACAGGGGCAGGAAACACCATATATTTT
CDR3: CSASPLTGAGNTIYF
D: TRBD1
J: TRBJ1-3
size: NA
V: TRBV20-1

DNA: TGTGCCTGGAGTGCGGGGGTCTATGGCTACACCTTC
CDR3: CAWSAGVYGYTF
D: NA
J: TRBJ1-2
size: NA
V: TRBV30

DNA: TGTGCCAGCAGCTTGGAGGGCGGGGTAGATCAGTACTTC
CDR3: CASSLEGGVDQYF
D: NA
J: TRBJ2-7
size: NA
V: TRBV5-4

DNA: TGTGCCAGTAGGGGGACATATGGCTACACCTTC
CDR3: CASRGTYGYTF
D: NA
J: TRBJ1-2
size: NA
V: TRBV19

DNA: TGTGCCAGCGGAGATCCTCGGCGAGAAGCTTTCTTT
CDR3: CASGDPRREAFF
D: NA
J: TRBJ1-1
size: NA
V: TRBV6-5

DNA: TGCGCCAGCAGCCGAGATACAGGTTATTATGGCTACACCTTC
CDR3: CASSRDTGYYGYTF
D: NA
J: TRBJ1-2
size: once
V: TRBV5-1

DNA: TGTGCCAGCAGCGTAGGGGGGCGCAATGAGCAGTTCTTC
CDR3: CASSVGGRNEQFF
D: NA
J: TRBJ2-1
size: once
V: TRBV9

DNA: TGTGCCAGCAGTGATCAGGTGGGACAGGTCACAGATACGCAGTATTTT
CDR3: CASSDQVGQVTDTQYF
D: TRBD1
J: TRBJ2-3
size: NA
V: TRBV6-1

DNA: TGTGCCAGCAGCCCGACGAGGGGGCATTCCTACAATGAGCAGTTCTTC
CDR3: CASSPTRGHSYNEQFF
D: TRBD1
J: TRBJ2-1
size: NA
V: TRBV7-9

DNA: TGCGCCAGCAGCTTGGGTGCAGGGAAAGCGATGAACACTGAAGCTTTCTTT
CDR3: CASSLGAGKAMNTEAFF
D: NA
J: TRBJ1-1
size: once
V: TRBV5-1

DNA: TGTGCCAGTAGTCGGAGGGAGCCTAACTATGGCTACACCTTC
CDR3: CASSRREPNYGYTF
D: NA
J: TRBJ1-2
size: NA
V: TRBV19

DNA: TGCAGCGTTGATCAGGGGGCAGCTGGAAACACCATATATTTT
CDR3: CSVDQGAAGNTIYF
D: TRBD1
J: TRBJ1-3
size: NA
V: TRBV29-1

DNA: TGTGCCAGCAGCTTGGGACAGCAAATCCACTTT
CDR3: CASSLGQQIHF
D: TRBD1
J: TRBJ1-6
size: NA
V: TRBV11-2

DNA: TGCGCCAGCAGCTTGGCCGGTGTGGATTCACCCCTCCACTTT
CDR3: CASSLAGVDSPLHF
D: NA
J: TRBJ1-6
size: once
V: TRBV5-1

DNA: TGTGCCAGCAGCCTACGCCCAGGGGGGTATGGCTACACCTTC
CDR3: CASSLRPGGYGYTF
D: TRBD1
J: TRBJ1-2
size: NA
V: TRBV27

DNA: TGTGCCAGCAGTACCGGGGACAGCCCCTACGAGCAGTACTTC
CDR3: CASSTGDSPYEQYF
D: TRBD1
J: TRBJ2-7
size: NA
V: TRBV6-6

DNA: TGTGCCAGCAGTTTCGAGGGCAGTTTGAACACTGAAGCTTTCTTT
CDR3: CASSFEGSLNTEAFF
D: NA
J: TRBJ1-1
size: NA
V: TRBV27

DNA: TGCGCCAGCAGCTTAACAGGGGACCTGAACACTGAAGCTTTCTTT
CDR3: CASSLTGDLNTEAFF
D: TRBD1
J: TRBJ1-1
size: NA
V: TRBV5-1

DNA: TGCGCCAGTCGTATTAACAGGGGGGTAGAAGCTTTCTTT
CDR3: CASRINRGVEAFF
D: TRBD1
J: TRBJ1-1
size: NA
V: TRBV5-1

DNA: TGTGCCAGCAGCCCGGACTCCGGCTATGGCTACACCTTC
CDR3: CASSPDSGYGYTF
D: NA
J: TRBJ1-2
size: NA
V: TRBV12-3/TRBV12-4

DNA: TGCGCCAGCAGACCCGGGACTAGCGGGGCCTACGAGCAGTACTTC
CDR3: CASRPGTSGAYEQYF
D: TRBD2
J: TRBJ2-7
size: NA
V: TRBV5-1

DNA: TGTGCCAGCAGTAGAGAACAAGCGAATTCACCCCTCCACTTT
CDR3: CASSREQANSPLHF
D: NA
J: TRBJ1-6
size: NA
V: TRBV2

DNA: TGTGCCAGCCCGGGGGGGTCAGGGTACAGCTCTGGAAACACCATATATTTT
CDR3: CASPGGSGYSSGNTIYF
D: NA
J: TRBJ1-3
size: NA
V: TRBV2

DNA: TGTGCCAGCAGCGTGACCGACAGGCTAGCATATACAGATACGCAGTATTTT
CDR3: CASSVTDRLAYTDTQYF
D: NA
J: TRBJ2-3
size: once
V: TRBV9

DNA: TGTGCCAGCTCCGAAACAGGGATATACGAGCAGTTCTTC
CDR3: CASSETGIYEQFF
D: NA
J: TRBJ2-1
size: NA
V: TRBV18

DNA: TGTGCCTGGCTGAACACACGGACAGCTAACTATGGCTACACCTTC
CDR3: CAWLNTRTANYGYTF
D: NA
J: TRBJ1-2
size: NA
V: TRBV30

DNA: TGCGCCAGCATCCAACACCCCTGGGGCATGAACACTGAAGCTTTCTTT
CDR3: CASIQHPWGMNTEAFF
D: NA
J: TRBJ1-1
size: NA
V: TRBV5-1

DNA: TGTGCCAGTAGCCTGCTCCCTGGGCGGGGGCTCACAGATACGCAGTATTTT
CDR3: CASSLLPGRGLTDTQYF
D: NA
J: TRBJ2-3
size: NA
V: TRBV19

DNA: TGCGCCAGCAGCCAAGTGTTGGGACAGGGGAACACTGAAGCTTTCTTT
CDR3: CASSQVLGQGNTEAFF
D: TRBD1
J: TRBJ1-1
size: NA
V: TRBV4-3

DNA: TGTGCCAGCACTGAAGAGGGTCTCCACAATGAGCAGTTCTTC
CDR3: CASTEEGLHNEQFF
D: NA
J: TRBJ2-1
size: NA
V: TRBV5-6

DNA: TGTGCCAGCAGCTACTGGACAGGGCGAGGCGCTGAAGCTTTCTTT
CDR3: CASSYWTGRGAEAFF
D: TRBD1
J: TRBJ1-1
size: NA
V: TRBV5-6

DNA: TGTGCCAGCAGTTCCCCGGGGAGGTGGAATGGCTACACCTTC
CDR3: CASSSPGRWNGYTF
D: NA
J: TRBJ1-2
size: NA
V: TRBV27

DNA: TGTGCCAGCAGCTCAATTGAGCGGTGCTTTCCCATCCTTAGCAATCAGCCCCAGCATTTT
CDR3: CASSSIERCFPILSNQPQHF
D: NA
J: TRBJ1-5
size: NA
V: TRBV7-7

DNA: TGTGCCAGCAGTGACGGGACACAGAACAATGAGCAGTTCTTC
CDR3: CASSDGTQNNEQFF
D: NA
J: TRBJ2-1
size: once
V: TRBV6-4

DNA: TGCAGCGTTGACTGGCAGGGGGCGGGCTATGGCTACACCTTC
CDR3: CSVDWQGAGYGYTF
D: TRBD1
J: TRBJ1-2
size: few
V: TRBV29-1

DNA: TGTGCCAGCAGCTTAGAACTAGCGGGGTCTACAGATACGCAGTATTTT
CDR3: CASSLELAGSTDTQYF
D: TRBD2
J: TRBJ2-3
size: NA
V: TRBV11-2

DNA: TGTGCCACCAGTGACCCTTCTTCCTACGAGCAGTACTTC
CDR3: CATSDPSSYEQYF
D: NA
J: TRBJ2-7
size: NA
V: TRBV24-1